Listed here are 21 T cell receptor beta chains from one sample, sequenced in a study of CD8 T cells in Susac syndrome. Reverse transcription of roughly 0.45 to 1 ug RNA used random hexamers. A single record per CDR3 protein comes from TCRdb applying MiXCR to the immunoSEQ multiplex PCR reads. The sample lists fewer than 350,000 distinct CDR3 sequences; around 89% were seen once. Input material: CD8+ T cells from PBMCs. These receptors came from a human donor with multiple sclerosis.

The genes are TRBV27 and TRBJ1-5; perhaps TRBD1 as D (6 bases). Germline assignment: CDR1 MNHEY and CDR2 SMNVEV (reference sequence). V dropped 5 bases and J dropped 7 bases, with 12 bases sitting between them. This CDR3 contains 13 residues. The CDR3 sequence: CASSPSGGQPQHF. For the CDR3, the DNA is TGTGCCAGCAGTCCCTCGGGGGGCCAGCCCCAGCATTTT.

The V gene is TRBV30, the J gene TRBJ2-2, with D possibly TRBD1 on 6 matching bases. V lost 8 bases and J 6 bases, leaving 25 bases between the germline ends. This CDR3 contains 16 residues. CDR1 is GTSNPN and CDR2 is SVGIG in the germline V gene (reference sequence). The CDR3 reads CARTDRLGVLAGELFF. CDR3 sequence (DNA): TGTGCCCGCACCGACAGGTTGGGGGTGTTGGCCGGGGAGCTGTTTTTT.

V gene TRBV20-1 combines with J gene TRBJ2-3, with 8 bases aligning to TRBD1. Germline lookup yields CDR1 DFQATT and CDR2 SNEGSKA (reference sequence). The CDR3 is 15 amino acids. J gave up 4 bases and V 3 bases, and 9 bases lay outside the gene matches. CDR3 nucleotide sequence: TGCAGTGCTAGTGAGACAGGGGATGGTGCAGATACGCAGTATTTT. It codes for CSASETGDGADTQYF.

This clonotype was counted only a few times. V usage is TRBV6-1 and J usage is TRBJ2-3; no firm D call. Germline V gene sequence: CDR1 MNHNS, CDR2 SASEGT. With 6 bases removed from V and 3 bases from J, the gap between germline ends came to 7 bases. This CDR3 spans 12 amino acids. The CDR3 DNA follows: TGTGCCAGCAGCATCGGAACAGATACGCAGTATTTT. As protein: CASSIGTDTQYF.

This clonotype is a singleton in its sample. The chain couples TRBV30 to TRBJ2-7, with TRBD2 matching over 7 bases. J was trimmed by 4 bases and V by 3 bases; bases with no gene match: 3. Germline values: CDR1 GTSNPN, CDR2 SVGIG (reference sequence). The CDR3 runs 12 residues. The CDR3 nucleotides are TGTGCCTGGAGAGACGGGGGGTACGAGCAGTACTTC. This sequence encodes CAWRDGGYEQYF.

In this sample, this clonotype turned up once. The V call is TRBV4-1, the J call TRBJ2-7; TRBD1 matches 9 bases. The CDR3 runs to 13 residues. Germline V gene lookup returns CDR1 MGHRA and CDR2 YSYEKL. V lost 3 bases and J lost 7; bases outside the gene matches: 4. CDR3 residues: CASSQTGGLEQYF. The CDR3 nucleotides are TGCGCCAGCAGCCAGACAGGGGGTTTGGAGCAGTACTTC.

The V gene is TRBV10-3, the J gene TRBJ2-2; no reliable D call. The CDR3 extends over 12 amino acids. V was clipped by 4 bases and J by 4 bases, with 4 bases between them. Germline V gene data show CDR1 as ENHRY and CDR2 as SYGVKD. The CDR3: CAISGLTGELFF. DNA for the CDR3: TGTGCCATCAGTGGCCTCACCGGGGAGCTGTTTTTT.

This chain links TRBV4-3 with TRBJ2-2; TRBD1 agrees at 7 bases. J lost 5 bases, V lost 0 bases, and 3 bases had no gene match. CDR1 is LGHNA, CDR2 YSLEER, per germline. This CDR3 is built from 15 residues. The CDR3 here is CASSQDPGGTGELFF. CDR3 coding DNA: TGCGCCAGCAGCCAAGATCCAGGGGGTACCGGGGAGCTGTTTTTT.

The table lists this clonotype with a count of one. This rearrangement joins TRBV18 to TRBJ2-3; 7 bases fit TRBD2. The CDR3 length is 16 residues. In germline, CDR1 is KGHSH, CDR2 LQKENI. The junction had 12 bases not matched to a gene; V was cut back by 3 bases and J by 6 bases. The CDR3 region has the DNA TGTGCCAGCTCACCTGATAAACTCCGGGACTACGATACGCAGTATTTT. Its protein is CASSPDKLRDYDTQYF.

The sample holds one count of this clonotype. The V call is TRBV29-1, the J call TRBJ2-7; 7 bases are a match to TRBD2. The CDR3 is made up of 16 amino acids. The V gene end was trimmed by 1 base and the J gene end by 6 bases; junction bases not matched to a gene: 15. Germline V lookup: CDR1 SQVTM, CDR2 ANQGSEA. The CDR3 region is CSVEGSPAGVGSEQYF. The CDR3 DNA is TGCAGCGTTGAAGGAAGCCCCGCGGGAGTGGGGTCCGAGCAGTACTTC.

The chain carries TRBV27 and TRBJ2-1; TRBD2 aligns across 13 bases. The CDR3 is 15 amino acids. Germline CDR1 and CDR2: MNHEY and SMNVEV (reference sequence). The trim removed 6 bases at V and 4 bases at J, leaving 3 bases unmatched. This chain's CDR3 is CASRTLAGGYNEQFF. The CDR3 DNA reads TGTGCCAGCAGAACACTAGCGGGAGGGTACAATGAGCAGTTCTTC.

The chain has TRBV30 and TRBJ1-5; TRBD1 matches 9 bases. Germline V gene sequence: CDR1 GTSNPN, CDR2 SVGIG (reference sequence). The ends lost 0 bases at V and 5 bases at J; junction bases unmatched: 5. The CDR3 has 15 residues. The chain's CDR3 is CAWSVTGQGYQPQHF. Written as DNA, the CDR3 is TGTGCCTGGAGTGTAACGGGACAGGGTTATCAGCCCCAGCATTTT.

Here the CDR3 DNA reads TGTGCCAGCAGCTTACGTTCCGATGAGCAGTTCTTC. Its translation: CASSLRSDEQFF. V and J are TRBV7-9 and TRBJ2-1; unclear D gene. The ends were cut back, 2 bases at V and 8 bases at J, with 7 bases in the middle. Germline-derived CDR1 and CDR2 are SEHNR and FQNEAQ (reference sequence). This CDR3 comprises 12 residues.

The rearrangement links TRBV13 to TRBJ1-5; D is possibly TRBD1 (6 bases). Trimming shortened V by 4 bases and J by 4 bases, and 11 bases separated the two germline ends. CDR3 length: 14 residues. Germline-derived CDR1 and CDR2 are PRHDT and FYEKMQ (reference sequence). The CDR3 is CASSSHRENQPQHF. The CDR3 region has the DNA TGTGCCAGCAGCTCCCACAGGGAAAATCAGCCCCAGCATTTT.

This clonotype has only one observation. The V gene is TRBV6-2 or TRBV6-3, the J gene TRBJ2-1, with D possibly being TRBD2 (5 bases). This CDR3 has 13 residues. V gave up 10 bases and J gave up 0 bases, with 10 bases separating them. Germline V lookup: CDR1 MNHEY, CDR2 SVGEGT. The CDR3 DNA sequence: TGTGCCACCGCTGAGGGCTCCTACAATGAGCAGTTCTTC. As protein: CATAEGSYNEQFF.

This clonotype has just a few counts. V usage is TRBV4-3 and J usage is TRBJ2-2; 7 bases match TRBD2. The CDR3 sequence is 15 residues long. Germline V gene lookup returns CDR1 LGHNA and CDR2 YSLEER. Germline trimming cut 1 base from V and 3 bases from J; bases unmatched to any gene: 2. CDR3 sequence reads: CASSQGREYTGELFF. As DNA, the CDR3 is TGCGCCAGCAGCCAAGGGCGGGAGTACACCGGGGAGCTGTTTTTT.

This chain joins TRBV7-2 and TRBJ1-3; D ambiguous. The V end lost 1 base, the J end lost 1 base, and 14 bases lay between the germline ends. CDR1 is SGHTA, CDR2 FQGNSA, per germline. The CDR3 is made up of 17 amino acids. The CDR3 reads CASSLVVKPSSGNTIYF. The CDR3 DNA reads as TGTGCCAGCAGCTTAGTCGTGAAGCCTTCATCTGGAAACACCATATATTTT.

The gene calls are TRBV6-2 or TRBV6-3 and TRBJ1-2, with 8 bases aligning to TRBD1. This CDR3 has 13 amino acids. Germline CDR1 reads MNHEY; CDR2 reads SVGEGT. J was trimmed by 8 bases and V by 5 bases; bases with no gene match: 7. The CDR3 sequence is CASSETGVGGYTF. CDR3 nucleotide sequence: TGTGCCAGCAGTGAGACAGGGGTCGGCGGCTACACCTTC.

This clonotype appeared once. The chain couples TRBV5-1 to TRBJ1-1; D uncertain. The V gene lost 0 bases and the J gene lost 0 bases, with 12 bases spanning the gap. The V gene's germline CDR1 is SGHRS and CDR2 YFSETQ. The CDR3 has 16 amino acids. This CDR3 is CASSLAVWRVNTEAFF. CDR3 nucleotides: TGCGCCAGCAGCTTGGCGGTGTGGAGGGTGAACACTGAAGCTTTCTTT. The whole variable domain, remainder taken from reference TRBV5-1 and TRBJ1-1, is KAGVTQTPRYLIKTRGQQVTLSCSPISGHRSVSWYQQTPGQGLQFLFEYFSETQRNKGNFPGRFSGRQFSNSRSEMNVSTLELGDSALYLCASSLAVWRVNTEAFFGQGTRLTVV.

The rearrangement joins TRBV25-1 to TRBJ1-1; D possibly corresponds to TRBD1 (5 bases). CDR3 length: 15 residues. CDR1 is MGHDK and CDR2 is SYGVNS in the germline V gene. Trimming removed 0 bases from V and 3 bases from J, with 11 bases in between. CDR3 in DNA: TGTGCCAGCAGTGAATACAGTGGGGGGGACACTGAAGCTTTCTTT. It translates to CASSEYSGGDTEAFF.

The rearrangement uses TRBV6-5 and TRBJ2-1, with 10 nucleotides matching TRBD1. There are 15 residues in the CDR3. The trim removed 6 bases at V and 4 bases at J, leaving 6 bases unmatched. Germline V gene sequence: CDR1 MNHEY, CDR2 SVGAGI. CDR3 DNA sequence: TGTGCCAGCAGGACCGGGACAGGGGAGTACAATGAGCAGTTCTTC. Encoded protein: CASRTGTGEYNEQFF.